The 19 T cell receptor beta chains below come from one sample, sequenced in a study of identical twins listed by TCRdb under 2016. Libraries were constructed by 5' RACE. Sequencing took place on an Illumina HiSeq 2000. Using fastp trimming at Q25 and MiXCR clonotype assembly, TCRdb reanalyzed the public sequencing data and kept in-frame beta chains. CDR3 protein sequences are deduplicated, and each keeps its most common genes and DNA. This sample gives approximately 630,000 distinct CDR3 sequences in total; roughly 7.1% of them show up just once. The leading ten clones occupy roughly 1.6% of the sample. The sample was also reused in another study, on yellow fever vaccine responses in identical twins.

Sequenced input: PBMCs. These TCRs come from a woman under 30 in good health.

The V call is TRBV5-1, the J call TRBJ1-2; the D gene is possibly TRBD1 (5 bases). Germline V gene data show CDR1 as SGHRS and CDR2 as YFSETQ. V was clipped by 4 bases and J by 7 bases, with 11 bases between them. The CDR3 loop spans 12 amino acids. Written as DNA, the CDR3 is TGCGCCAGCAGCGGTGGGGCATCTGGCTACACCTTC. It translates to CASSGGASGYTF.

This clonotype showed up just a few times. This chain links TRBV20-1 with TRBJ2-7; 7 bases agree with TRBD2. The length of the CDR3 is 15 residues. The junction had 8 bases not matched to a gene; V was cut back by 0 bases and J by 3 bases. Germline-derived CDR1 and CDR2 are DFQATT and SNEGSKA (reference sequence). The CDR3 is CSARDFSGPNYEQYF. The CDR3 DNA reads TGCAGTGCTAGAGACTTTAGCGGGCCTAACTACGAGCAGTACTTC.

This clonotype was picked up many times. The chain carries TRBV20-1 and TRBJ1-1, with a possible D match to TRBD1 (5 bases). Trimming stripped 1 base from V and 1 base from J, with 7 bases between. Germline CDR1 reads DFQATT; CDR2 reads SNEGSKA (reference sequence). The CDR3 has 13 residues. CDR3 nucleotides: TGCAGTGCTAGAGTGACAGAGAACACTGAAGCTTTCTTT. Amino acid sequence: CSARVTENTEAFF.

In this sample, this clonotype turned up a few times. The chain carries TRBV11-1 and TRBJ2-6; 8 bases map to TRBD1. With V trimmed by 1 base and J by 0 bases, 5 bases remained unmatched. Germline values: CDR1 SGHAT, CDR2 FQDESV (reference sequence). The CDR3 totals 18 residues. The CDR3 reads CASSLVPDRVSGANVLTF. CDR3 bases: TGTGCCAGCAGCTTAGTCCCGGACAGGGTCTCTGGGGCCAACGTCCTGACTTTC.

The chain couples TRBV7-9 to TRBJ1-4; D unclear. CDR3 size: 15 residues. V was trimmed by 2 bases and J by 6 bases, leaving 13 bases between them. Per the germline V gene, CDR1 is SEHNR and CDR2 is FQNEAQ (reference sequence). CDR3 sequence reads: CASSLSANSYEKLFF. The CDR3 nucleotides are TGTGCCAGCAGCTTATCCGCAAATTCTTATGAAAAACTGTTTTTT. The variable domain in full, completed from reference TRBV7-9 and TRBJ1-4, reads DTGVSQNPRHKITKRGQNVTFRCDPISEHNRLYWYRQTLGQGPEFLTYFQNEAQLEKSRLLSDRFSAERPKGSFSTLEIQRTEQGDSAMYLCASSLSANSYEKLFFGSGTQLSVL.

This clonotype was detected only a few times. The rearrangement joins TRBV10-1 to TRBJ1-5; D possibly corresponds to TRBD1 (5 bases). CDR3 length equals 15 residues. V gave up 2 bases and J gave up 7 bases, with 15 bases separating them. The germline V gene encodes CDR1 WNHNN and CDR2 SYGVQD (reference sequence). CDR3 residues: CASSEGVGTSQPQHF. DNA for the CDR3: TGCGCCAGCAGTGAGGGTGTAGGGACGAGCCAGCCCCAGCATTTT.

This clonotype was seen a handful of times. V gene TRBV29-1 combines with J gene TRBJ2-5, with 7 bases fitting TRBD1. The V segment lost 2 bases and the J segment 3 bases; nucleotides outside the gene matches: 3. The CDR3 covers 13 residues. Looked up from germline, CDR1 is SQVTM and CDR2 is ANQGSEA. CDR3 in DNA: TGCAGCGTTGAAACCGGGACAGAAGAGACCCAGTACTTC. The encoded protein is CSVETGTEETQYF.

This clonotype has only a few counts. The genes are TRBV15 and TRBJ2-5, with 7 bases lining up with TRBD1. Per the germline V gene, CDR1 is LNHNV and CDR2 is YYDKDF (reference sequence). The V gene end was trimmed by 2 bases and the J gene end by 6 bases; junction bases not matched to a gene: 9. There are 15 residues in the CDR3. The CDR3 DNA sequence: TGTGCCACCAGCAGACTGCAGGGGGACCGAAAGACCCAGTACTTC. Encoded protein: CATSRLQGDRKTQYF.

The table lists this clonotype with many counts. This chain links TRBV12-3 or TRBV12-4 with TRBJ1-2, with 8 positions matching TRBD1. This CDR3 has 12 amino acids. After removal of 6 bases from V and 4 bases from J, the junction contained 1 base not matched to a gene. CDR3 sequence: CASRDRAYGYTF. CDR3 DNA sequence: TGTGCCAGCAGGGACAGGGCCTATGGCTACACCTTC.

This clonotype was picked up many times. The chain has TRBV2 and TRBJ1-2, with D uncertain. Germline CDR1 is SNHLY and CDR2 is FYNNEI. The CDR3 totals 12 residues. V gave up 6 bases and J gave up 8 bases, with 13 bases separating them. This CDR3 is CASRVATIGYTF. In nucleotides, the CDR3 is TGTGCCAGCAGAGTAGCAACGATCGGCTACACCTTC. Full variable domain (missing parts from reference TRBV2 and TRBJ1-2): EPEVTQTPSHQVTQMGQEVILRCVPISNHLYFYWYRQILGQKVEFLVSFYNNEISEKSEIFDDQFSVERPDGSNFTLKIRSTKLEDSAMYFCASRVATIGYTFGSGTRLTVV.

The sample holds a few counts of this clonotype. The rearrangement links TRBV11-2 to TRBJ1-6; perhaps TRBD1 as D (5 bases). This CDR3 comprises 15 residues. Germline V gives CDR1 SGHAT, CDR2 FQNNGV. Trimming cost V 1 base and J 10 bases, with 14 bases left between them. CDR3 sequence: CASSLGVGTLSPLHF. CDR3 DNA sequence: TGTGCCAGCAGCTTAGGTGTAGGGACTCTCTCACCCCTCCACTTT.

This clonotype appeared a few times. V and J are TRBV7-9 and TRBJ1-1; D is undetermined. Germline CDR1 and CDR2: SEHNR and FQNEAQ (reference sequence). The CDR3 contains 16 residues. V was pared by 3 bases and J by 0 bases, with 14 bases between. CDR3 protein: CASSFSKASMNTEAFF. In nucleotides, the CDR3 is TGTGCCAGCAGCTTCAGTAAGGCGAGCATGAACACTGAAGCTTTCTTT.

At least ten counts were recorded for this clonotype. This rearrangement joins TRBV3-1 to TRBJ1-2; a weak D match, TRBD1 (6 bases). The CDR3 sequence is 14 residues long. The germline CDR1 and CDR2 sequences are LGHDT and YNNKEL (reference sequence). Trimming stripped 5 bases from V and 4 bases from J, with 14 bases between. CDR3: CASSSRTETYGYTF. The CDR3 DNA follows: TGTGCCAGCAGCTCCAGGACAGAGACCTATGGCTACACCTTC.

Many counts were recorded for this clonotype. This chain connects TRBV12-3 or TRBV12-4 to TRBJ1-2, with unresolved D. V dropped 2 bases and J dropped 4 bases, with 17 bases sitting between them. The CDR3 consists of 16 residues. The CDR3 nucleotides are TGTGCCAGCAGTTTATCCTTGGTCTCGTTCCTCTATGGCTACACCTTC. Protein product: CASSLSLVSFLYGYTF.

This CDR3 is CASSGRAGLSGNTIYF. CDR3 coding DNA: TGCGCCAGCAGCGGACGTGCGGGCCTCTCTGGAAACACCATATATTTT. This chain connects TRBV5-1 to TRBJ1-3; D is unclear. Trimming took 4 bases from V and 0 from J, leaving 14 bases between them. The CDR3 loop spans 16 amino acids. The V gene's germline CDR1 is SGHRS and CDR2 YFSETQ.

This clonotype was recorded at least ten times. The chain carries TRBV7-3 and TRBJ2-2; unclear D gene. Germline CDR1 and CDR2: SGHTA and FQGTGA. The CDR3 consists of 15 residues. V lost 5 bases and J lost 3, with 13 bases in between. The CDR3 spells CASSPTLEHTGELFF. The CDR3 nucleotides read TGTGCCAGCAGCCCAACCCTGGAGCACACCGGGGAGCTGTTTTTT.

This clonotype was seen more than once but under ten times. V usage is TRBV9 and J usage is TRBJ2-7; 7 nucleotides match TRBD2. The length of the CDR3 is 16 residues. Germline CDR1 is SGDLS and CDR2 is YYNGEE. Trimming took 0 bases from V and 5 from J; bases not matched to a gene: 11. The CDR3 loop reads CASSVGIEREIHEQYF. The DNA of the CDR3 is TGTGCCAGCAGCGTAGGAATCGAGCGGGAAATCCACGAGCAGTACTTC.

Ten or more counts support this clonotype. The rearrangement uses TRBV5-1 and TRBJ1-1; 10 positions match TRBD1. Germline CDR1 SGHRS, CDR2 YFSETQ. The CDR3 totals 15 residues. The V segment lost 4 bases and the J segment 3 bases; nucleotides outside the gene matches: 6. In DNA, the CDR3 is TGCGCCAGCAGCCCCCGGACAGGGGGGGACACTGAAGCTTTCTTT. Protein sequence: CASSPRTGGDTEAFF.

This clonotype was seen only a few times. This rearrangement joins TRBV12-3 or TRBV12-4 to TRBJ2-6; maybe TRBD1 (6 bases). The length of the CDR3 is 19 residues. V was shortened by 5 bases and J by 0 bases, with 20 bases between the two germline ends. CDR3 residues: CASSPLGRGLLSGANVLTF. The CDR3 nucleotides are TGTGCCAGCAGTCCTCTTGGCAGGGGCCTTCTCTCTGGGGCCAACGTCCTGACTTTC.